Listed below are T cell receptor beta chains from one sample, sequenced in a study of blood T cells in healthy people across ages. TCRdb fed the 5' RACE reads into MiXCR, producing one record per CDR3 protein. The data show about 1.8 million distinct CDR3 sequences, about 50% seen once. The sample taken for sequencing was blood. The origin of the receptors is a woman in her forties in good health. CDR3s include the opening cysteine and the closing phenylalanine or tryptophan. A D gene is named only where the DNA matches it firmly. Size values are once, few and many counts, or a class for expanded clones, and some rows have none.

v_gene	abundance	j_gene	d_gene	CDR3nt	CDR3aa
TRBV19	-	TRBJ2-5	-	TGTGCCAGTAGAGACGGCCCTCGGGGAGAGACCCAGTACTTC	CASRDGPRGETQYF
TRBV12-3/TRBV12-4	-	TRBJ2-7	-	TGTGCCAGCAGACAACCCGGGCTAGCTTACGAGCAGTACTTC	CASRQPGLAYEQYF
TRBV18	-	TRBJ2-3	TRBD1	TGTGCCAGCTCACCACGAGGAGGAGGGACAGGCGACGCAGATACGCAGTATTTT	CASSPRGGGTGDADTQYF
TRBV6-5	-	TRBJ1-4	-	TGTGCCAGCAGAAACCGCGAGGAAAAACTGTTTTTT	CASRNREEKLFF
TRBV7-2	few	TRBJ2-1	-	TGTGCCAGCAGAAACGACAGAAACCCCTACAATGAGCAGTTCTTC	CASRNDRNPYNEQFF
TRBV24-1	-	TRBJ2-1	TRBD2	TGTGCCACCAGTGATCGGACTAGCGGGTTCAATGAGCAGTTCTTC	CATSDRTSGFNEQFF
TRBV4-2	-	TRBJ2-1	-	TGTGCCAGCAGCCAAGATGGAGGGGGGGCAGCCTACAATGAGCAGTTCTTC	CASSQDGGGAAYNEQFF
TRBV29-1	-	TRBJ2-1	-	TGCAGTGGGAGCAGCTCCTACAATGAGCAGTTCTTC	CSGSSSYNEQFF
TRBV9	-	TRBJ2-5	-	TGTGCCAGCAGCTCTCATTTCGAGACCCAGTACTTC	CASSSHFETQYF
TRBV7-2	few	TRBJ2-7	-	TGTGCCAGCAGCTTAGTAGGACGGGGGGCCCTTGACGTATTCTCCTACGAGCAGTACTTC	CASSLVGRGALDVFSYEQYF
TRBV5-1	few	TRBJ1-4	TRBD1	TGCGCCAGCAGCCCCAGGGGGGCGCAGAGTGAAAAACTGTTTTTT	CASSPRGAQSEKLFF
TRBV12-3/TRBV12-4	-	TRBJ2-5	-	TGTGCCCAAAGGATAGGGCCGGTCCAAGAGACCCAGTACTTC	CAQRIGPVQETQYF
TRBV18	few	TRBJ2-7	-	TGTGCCAGCTCACCTCTCAATGGGGACGAGCAGTACTTC	CASSPLNGDEQYF
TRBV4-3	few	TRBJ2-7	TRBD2	TGCGCCAGCAGCCATGTCTTAGCGGGGGGTTACGAGCAGTACTTC	CASSHVLAGGYEQYF
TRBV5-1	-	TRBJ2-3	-	TGCGCCAGCAGCTCCACCCTAGCCCGAAGCTTAACGCAGTATTTT	CASSSTLARSLTQYF
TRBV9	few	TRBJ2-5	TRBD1	TGTGCCAGCAGCGGAACCGGGACAGATCAAGAGACCCAGTACTTC	CASSGTGTDQETQYF
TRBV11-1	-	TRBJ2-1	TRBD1	TGTGCCAGCAGCCATGGACAGGGTAAGGGTGAGCAGTTCTTC	CASSHGQGKGEQFF
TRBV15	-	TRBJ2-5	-	TGTGCCACCAGCAGAGAATCGTGCTGTGGCCAGGTCGCGACCCAGTACTTC	CATSRESCCGQVATQYF
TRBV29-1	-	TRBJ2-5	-	TGCAGCGTTGAAGCGGCGAGCAAGGGCCAGTACTTC	CSVEAASKGQYF
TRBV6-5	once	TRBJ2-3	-	TGTGCCAGCAGTTACGATGAATACAGTAAAGGGGCAGATACGCAGTATTTT	CASSYDEYSKGADTQYF
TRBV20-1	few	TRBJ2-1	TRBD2	TGCAGTGCCCTTCGCGCGGGGGGGCTAAATGAGCAGTTCTTC	CSALRAGGLNEQFF
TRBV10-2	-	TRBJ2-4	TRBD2	TGCGCCAGCAGGTCCGGGACTAGCGGCGTAAACATTCAGTACTTC	CASRSGTSGVNIQYF
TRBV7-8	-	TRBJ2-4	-	TGTGCCAGCAGCTCCAGAGGGGCAGCGTCAGGGGTAGCCAAAAACATTCAGTACTTC	CASSSRGAASGVAKNIQYF
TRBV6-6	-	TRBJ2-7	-	TGTGCCAGCAGTTACTCCCGACAGGACGAGCAGTACTTC	CASSYSRQDEQYF
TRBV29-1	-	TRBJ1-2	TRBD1	TGCAGCGTCCCCCGCGGGACAGGAGTCATATATGGCTACACCTTC	CSVPRGTGVIYGYTF
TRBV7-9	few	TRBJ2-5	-	TGTGCCACCAGCGGAGACCAAGAGACCCAGTACTTC	CATSGDQETQYF
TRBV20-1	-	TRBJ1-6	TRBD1	TGCAGTGCTATACCTACAGGGGCTGGAAATTCACCCCTCCACTTT	CSAIPTGAGNSPLHF
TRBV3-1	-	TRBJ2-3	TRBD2	TGTGCCAGCAGCCCAGATCCGAGCGGGGGGGAGGCAGATACGCAGTATTTT	CASSPDPSGGEADTQYF